This T cell receptor beta chain was captured in a study of blood T cell repertoires in COVID-19. Study information: The origin of the acute and convalescent COVID-19 samples was the United States, Italy and Spain. From T cells, B-cell-depleted T cells, or PBMCs came the material, which was cDNA or gDNA.

In the study's own analysis: Amplification with reference gene primers provided the estimates of nucleated cell counts. Data came from immunoSEQ multiplex PCR; TCRdb stores just in-frame clones and leaves some out. V, J and clone size derive from that table, while D and trimming were established from the DNA sequence. Of 57,000 or so clones listed, roughly three quarters were seen once; the top ten hold about 20%. The junction had 9 bases not matched to a gene; V was cut back by 3 bases and J by 7 bases. CDR3 length: 15 amino acids. The V gene's germline CDR1 is MNHEY and CDR2 SMNVEV (reference sequence).

V gene TRBV27 combines with J gene TRBJ2-1, with 7 bases fitting TRBD2. The sequencing sample was made of peripheral blood. The origin of this receptor is a man aged 45-60 years with active or convalescent COVID-19. CDR3 DNA: TGTGCCAGCAGTTTGACCAGCGGGAAAAGGAATGAGCAGTTCTTC. Translation: CASSLTSGKRNEQFF.